The 23 T cell receptor beta chains below come from one sample, sequenced in a study of CXCR3-negative and CXCR3-positive naive CD8 T cells. The libraries of TRB cDNA were constructed through 5' RACE using UMI labels. TCRdb reprocessed the 5' RACE reads; each CDR3 protein has one entry and no DNA is given. This table lists thousands of distinct CDR3 sequences. The sample comprised naive CXCR3- CD8+ T cells from blood. Documented subset: CD45RO-CCR7+CD27+CD95- naive CD8+ T cells lacking CXCR3 (TNR3-). Receptors were obtained from a human donor in good health. Some clones in this sample may be carry-over from other donors' samples.

The chain joins TRBV29-1 to TRBJ2-1; TCRdb calls TRBD1, which cannot be checked without DNA. The germline CDR1 and CDR2 sequences are SQVTM and ANQGSEA. CDR3 length equals 11 residues. The CDR3 loop reads CSLQGAAEQFF.

The rearrangement joins TRBV2 to TRBJ2-1; TCRdb designates TRBD2, a call that cannot be tested without DNA. CDR1 is SNHLY, CDR2 FYNNEI, per germline. The CDR3 is 19 amino acids. CDR3: CASSVQSGTSGSMSNEQFF. Full variable domain (missing parts from reference TRBV2 and TRBJ2-1): EPEVTQTPSHQVTQMGQEVILRCVPISNHLYFYWYRQILGQKVEFLVSFYNNEISEKSEIFDDQFSVERPDGSNFTLKIRSTKLEDSAMYFCASSVQSGTSGSMSNEQFFGPGTRLTVL.

The rearrangement links TRBV28 to TRBJ2-1. The CDR3 is 15 amino acids. In germline, CDR1 is MDHEN, CDR2 SYDVKM. CDR3 amino acids: CASSLARIFFNEQFF.

The rearrangement links TRBV5-5 to TRBJ1-3; TCRdb selects TRBD1, and the lack of DNA leaves this call unchecked. The CDR3 runs to 14 residues. Per germline, CDR1 SGHKS and CDR2 YYEKEE (reference sequence). The CDR3 protein is CASSLLPGQNTIYF.

This chain uses TRBV7-8 with TRBJ2-1; the TRBD2 assignment by TCRdb is unverifiable without DNA. Per the germline V gene, CDR1 is SGHVS and CDR2 is FQNEAQ. The CDR3 has 18 amino acids. CDR3 amino acids: CASSLALIGGGPLNEQFF.

This chain joins TRBV6-6 and TRBJ2-7; there is no DNA to check the TCRdb D call of TRBD1. Germline loops: CDR1 MNHNY, CDR2 SVGAGI (reference sequence). CDR3 size: 15 residues. The CDR3 protein is CASTSDQGAPGEQYF.

This chain links TRBV7-8 with TRBJ2-7; TCRdb outputs TRBD2, but without DNA this stays unchecked. The CDR3 has 14 amino acids. Germline assignment: CDR1 SGHVS and CDR2 FQNEAQ. The CDR3 is CATGGTSSSYEQYF.

By frequency, this clonotype registers medium-sized. The V gene is TRBV6-5, the J gene TRBJ2-2; TCRdb indicates TRBD2, and absent DNA this call remains unverified. CDR3 length: 17 residues. Germline V gene lookup returns CDR1 MNHEY and CDR2 SVGAGI. The CDR3 reads CASSPGPRREYTGELFF.

The genes are TRBV29-1 and TRBJ2-3; TCRdb indicates TRBD2, and absent DNA this call remains unverified. The germline V gene encodes CDR1 SQVTM and CDR2 ANQGSEA. CDR3 size: 13 residues. The CDR3 reads CSVKAGGPDTQYF.

The chain carries TRBV20-1 and TRBJ2-2; the TRBD1 assignment by TCRdb is unverifiable without DNA. Germline V lookup: CDR1 DFQATT, CDR2 SNEGSKA (reference sequence). The CDR3 runs 12 residues. The CDR3 is CSAIDRAGELFF.

Its frequency marks this clonotype as medium-sized. V is TRBV6-5 and J is TRBJ2-3; TCRdb's D call of TRBD2 is untestable without DNA. The CDR3 consists of 15 residues. Germline V lookup: CDR1 MNHEY, CDR2 SVGAGI. CDR3 region: CASSYRAGDGDTQYF.

This chain links TRBV9 with TRBJ2-5. Germline loops: CDR1 SGDLS, CDR2 YYNGEE. The CDR3 length is 13 residues. The CDR3 reads CASSVEGQETQYF.

J is TRBJ1-1 and V is TRBV6-6; no DNA is available, so the TRBD1 call from TCRdb remains unchecked. The CDR3 extends over 17 amino acids. The V gene's germline CDR1 is MNHNY and CDR2 SVGAGI (reference sequence). CDR3 protein: CASSLTPTGAGNTEAFF.

The chain is built from TRBV2 and TRBJ2-7; no DNA is available, so the TRBD1 call from TCRdb remains unchecked. Germline V gene lookup returns CDR1 SNHLY and CDR2 FYNNEI. The CDR3 is 15 residues long. The CDR3 sequence: CASSELLQVNYEQYF.

The chain links TRBV3-1 to TRBJ2-1; TCRdb's D call of TRBD2 is untestable without DNA. This CDR3 comprises 17 residues. The germline gives CDR1 LGHDT, CDR2 YNNKEL (reference sequence). CDR3 protein: CASSHLDASSGSNEQFF.

This clonotype ranks as medium-sized in terms of frequency. The rearrangement uses TRBV6-6 and TRBJ2-6. CDR1 MNHNY and CDR2 SVGAGI come from the germline V gene (reference sequence). The CDR3 is 17 amino acids. CDR3 protein: CASSYSAEVSGANVLTF.

The rearrangement uses TRBV10-3 and TRBJ1-5; TCRdb lists TRBD1, though no DNA is available to test this call. CDR3 length: 14 amino acids. Germline loops: CDR1 ENHRY, CDR2 SYGVKD. CDR3 in amino acids: CAISEVARGQPQHF.

This clonotype is medium-sized by frequency. The J gene is TRBJ2-1, the V gene TRBV11-3; TCRdb's D call, TRBD2, is unchecked because there is no DNA. CDR3 length: 13 residues. The germline CDR1 and CDR2 sequences are SGHNT and YENEEA. The CDR3 loop reads CASRGGIDNEQFF.

In terms of frequency, this clonotype is medium-sized. This chain uses TRBV27 with TRBJ2-7; TCRdb returns TRBD1, unconfirmable since there is no DNA. CDR3 length: 13 amino acids. Germline V gives CDR1 MNHEY, CDR2 SMNVEV (reference sequence). CDR3: CASSSQGLYEQYF.

The chain is built from TRBV2 and TRBJ2-5; with no DNA, the TCRdb D assignment of TRBD2 cannot be verified. The CDR3 loop spans 13 amino acids. CDR1 and CDR2 from the germline V gene are SNHLY and FYNNEI. The CDR3 sequence: CASSYSPPETQYF. Full variable domain (outside the CDR3, taken from reference TRBV2 and TRBJ2-5): EPEVTQTPSHQVTQMGQEVILRCVPISNHLYFYWYRQILGQKVEFLVSFYNNEISEKSEIFDDQFSVERPDGSNFTLKIRSTKLEDSAMYFCASSYSPPETQYFGPGTRLLVL.

V and J are TRBV20-1 and TRBJ2-6. The CDR3 covers 15 residues. The germline V gene has CDR1 DFQATT and CDR2 SNEGSKA (reference sequence). CDR3 sequence: CSARLVLRGANVLTF.

According to its frequency, this clonotype is medium-sized. This chain connects TRBV28 to TRBJ1-5; TCRdb selects TRBD1, and the lack of DNA leaves this call unchecked. Looked up from germline, CDR1 is MDHEN and CDR2 is SYDVKM. The CDR3 is made up of 15 amino acids. The CDR3 spells CASSPSGQGWQPQHF.

The rearrangement uses TRBV27 and TRBJ2-7; TCRdb selects TRBD1, and the lack of DNA leaves this call unchecked. The CDR3 is 12 amino acids. In germline, CDR1 is MNHEY, CDR2 SMNVEV (reference sequence). CDR3 region: CATQDISYEQYF.